These 32 T cell receptor beta chains came from one sample sequenced in a study of CD8 T cells in ankylosing spondylitis. TCRdb re-called the 5' RACE reads through MiXCR, storing one row per CDR3 protein. The sample consists of over 150,000 distinct CDR3 sequences, about 20% of them appearing once. The sequencing sample was made of blood, either unsorted or a sorted T cell fraction (not recorded which). The receptors stem from a male donor between 5 and 35 years old with ankylosing spondylitis or in good health (not recorded which).

This clonotype was observed a handful of times. This chain links TRBV19 with TRBJ2-3, with 10 bases matching TRBD2. The germline CDR1 and CDR2 sequences are LNHDA and SQIVND (reference sequence). Losses at the gene ends were 3 bases for V and 1 base for J; bases not matched to a gene: 4. This CDR3 comprises 16 residues. The CDR3, as DNA: TGTGCCAGTAGTATTACTAGCGGGGCTCGCACAGATACGCAGTATTTT. Protein product: CASSITSGARTDTQYF.

The chain recombines TRBV5-1 with TRBJ2-1, with 8 bases that match TRBD1. The J segment lost 8 bases and the V segment lost 2 bases, leaving 6 bases of the junction unmatched. This CDR3 has 14 amino acids. Per the germline V gene, CDR1 is SGHRS and CDR2 is YFSETQ. The DNA for the CDR3 is TGCGCCAGCAGCTTATGGGGACAGGACGATGAGCAGTTCTTC. Amino acids: CASSLWGQDDEQFF.

This clonotype was recorded at least ten times. The CDR3 coding sequence is TGCAGCGTTGTCCGGGGAGGCACTGAAGCTTTCTTT. This translates into CSVVRGGTEAFF. The gene calls are TRBV29-1 and TRBJ1-1; D ambiguous. Trimming shortened V by 4 bases and J by 4 bases, and 10 bases separated the two germline ends. This CDR3 region has 12 residues. The germline V gene encodes CDR1 SQVTM and CDR2 ANQGSEA.

J is TRBJ2-7 and V is TRBV6-2 or TRBV6-3; D unresolved. The CDR3 has 11 residues. Trimming pared 6 bases from V and 6 bases from J, leaving 9 bases between. CDR1 and CDR2 (germline): MNHEY, SVGEGT. The CDR3 here is CASSPRTEQYF. For the CDR3, the DNA is TGTGCCAGCAGCCCCAGGACCGAGCAGTACTTC.

V gene TRBV20-1 combines with J gene TRBJ2-1; 9 nucleotides line up with TRBD2. In germline, CDR1 is DFQATT, CDR2 SNEGSKA (reference sequence). The CDR3 has 12 amino acids. J gave up 8 bases and V 3 bases, and 2 bases lay outside the gene matches. DNA for the CDR3: TGCAGTGCTAGTAGCGGGAGAGATGAGCAGTTCTTC. Amino acids: CSASSGRDEQFF.

This clonotype occurred many times. The chain has TRBV12-3 or TRBV12-4 and TRBJ2-7; 11 nucleotides line up with TRBD2. Unmatched junction bases numbered 1, after V lost 3 bases and J lost 6 bases. This CDR3 contains 13 residues. The CDR3 DNA reads TGTGCCAGCAGTTTGGGGACTAGCGGCGAGCAGTACGTC. Protein product: CASSLGTSGEQYV.

The sample holds one count of this clonotype. V gene TRBV11-3 combines with J gene TRBJ1-2; TRBD1 matches 7 bases. V lost 4 bases and J lost 3; bases outside the gene matches: 2. CDR1 SGHNT and CDR2 YENEEA come from the germline V gene. This CDR3 is built from 13 residues. For the CDR3, the DNA is TGTGCCAGCAGCTCCGACAGGGACTATGGCTACACCTTC. This encodes CASSSDRDYGYTF.

There are many counts of this clonotype. This chain connects TRBV5-1 to TRBJ2-1, with 11 bases aligning to TRBD2. V trimming: 4 bases; J trimming: 9 bases; junction bases outside the gene matches: 12. CDR1 and CDR2 from the germline V gene are SGHRS and YFSETQ. This CDR3 region has 16 residues. CDR3 bases: TGCGCCAGCAGCCTGGGGGGTAGCGGGGGGGCGAGTGAGCAGTTCTTC. Its translation is CASSLGGSGGASEQFF. The full variable domain, completed using reference TRBV5-1 and TRBJ2-1, is KAGVTQTPRYLIKTRGQQVTLSCSPISGHRSVSWYQQTPGQGLQFLFEYFSETQRNKGNFPGRFSGRQFSNSRSEMNVSTLELGDSALYLCASSLGGSGGASEQFFGPGTRLTVL.

The chain couples TRBV20-1 to TRBJ2-5; possibly TRBD1 for D (6 bases). CDR3 length: 12 residues. V shed 3 bases and J shed 5 bases, with 10 bases lying between them. Germline V gene lookup returns CDR1 DFQATT and CDR2 SNEGSKA (reference sequence). The CDR3 sequence: CSARQGQETQYF. CDR3 nucleotide sequence: TGCAGTGCTAGGCAGGGGCAGGAGACCCAGTACTTC.

This clonotype was seen many times. This rearrangement joins TRBV10-3 to TRBJ1-2, with a possible D match to TRBD1 (5 bases). The germline V and J ends were trimmed by 6 bases and 5 bases, with 13 bases remaining between them. Per the germline V gene, CDR1 is ENHRY and CDR2 is SYGVKD. The CDR3 is made up of 13 amino acids. CDR3 coding DNA: TGTGCCATCAGCGGTGGGACGGCATATGGCTACACCTTC. Translated, it gives CAISGGTAYGYTF.

This clonotype was seen many times. CDR3 region: CSVPGTGGEQYF. The CDR3, as DNA: TGCAGCGTCCCGGGGACAGGGGGCGAGCAGTACTTC. The chain carries TRBV29-1 and TRBJ2-7; 11 nucleotides agree with TRBD1. The germline V gene has CDR1 SQVTM and CDR2 ANQGSEA. Trimming took 6 bases from V and 6 from J; bases not matched to a gene: 4. The CDR3 consists of 12 residues.

In this sample, this clonotype turned up many times. This sequence joins TRBV5-1 and TRBJ2-1; D is possibly TRBD1 or TRBD2 (6 bases each). The CDR3 spans 17 residues. The V end was cut by 3 bases, the J end by 8 bases, with 24 bases between. The V gene's germline CDR1 is SGHRS and CDR2 YFSETQ. The CDR3 DNA sequence: TGCGCCAGCAGCTCCTCCGTCCGGGGGACACCCCGATATGAGCAGTTCTTC. This encodes CASSSSVRGTPRYEQFF.

This clonotype has only a few counts. This sequence joins TRBV7-2 and TRBJ2-1; tentatively, D is TRBD2 (6 bases). V was shortened by 1 base and J by 1 base, with 8 bases between the two germline ends. The germline CDR1 and CDR2 sequences are SGHTA and FQGNSA. There are 15 residues in the CDR3. The CDR3 loop reads CASSLDSGSYNEQFF. CDR3 nucleotide sequence: TGTGCCAGCAGCTTAGATAGCGGATCCTACAATGAGCAGTTCTTC.

This clonotype was seen repeatedly, ten times or more. The chain carries TRBV24-1 and TRBJ2-1; D is undetermined. Trimming cost V 4 bases and J 11 bases, with 14 bases left between them. The CDR3 is made up of 13 amino acids. Germline loops: CDR1 KGHDR, CDR2 SFDVKD. CDR3 protein: CATSDPDSGKQFF. For the CDR3, the DNA is TGTGCCACCAGTGACCCCGATAGTGGAAAGCAGTTCTTC.

This clonotype was found many times. The chain is built from TRBV5-5 and TRBJ2-7; TRBD1 agrees at 7 bases. The CDR3 covers 15 residues. Germline loops: CDR1 SGHKS, CDR2 YYEKEE (reference sequence). J lost 5 bases, V lost 4 bases, and 12 bases had no gene match. The CDR3 sequence is CASSTSQGKRDEQYF. The CDR3 DNA reads as TGTGCCAGCAGCACGTCACAGGGGAAACGGGACGAGCAGTACTTC.

Many counts were recorded for this clonotype. In DNA, the CDR3 is TGTGCCATCAGTTCGGGAGATACGCAGTATTTT. Residues: CAISSGDTQYF. The chain is built from TRBV10-3 and TRBJ2-3, with D hard to call. V lost 5 bases to trimming and J lost 5 bases, with 5 bases between them. Germline lookup yields CDR1 ENHRY and CDR2 SYGVKD. The CDR3 has 11 residues.

This clonotype was seen many times. The V gene is TRBV3-1, the J gene TRBJ2-1, with 8 bases fitting TRBD2. The CDR3 covers 18 residues. The trim removed 2 bases at V and 3 bases at J, leaving 12 bases unmatched. The germline gives CDR1 LGHDT, CDR2 YNNKEL (reference sequence). CDR3: CASSQLGAIAGNYNEQFF. In DNA, the CDR3 is TGTGCCAGCAGCCAACTCGGGGCCATAGCGGGGAACTACAATGAGCAGTTCTTC.

This clonotype was observed a few times. The chain couples TRBV29-1 to TRBJ2-5, with D uncertain. The germline V gene encodes CDR1 SQVTM and CDR2 ANQGSEA. CDR3 length: 10 residues. The V end was cut by 7 bases, the J end by 4 bases, with 7 bases between. CDR3 nucleotide sequence: TGCAGCGGTCTTGGAGAGACCCAGTACTTC. It is translated as CSGLGETQYF.

This clonotype was seen repeatedly, ten times or more. The chain joins TRBV6-2 or TRBV6-3 to TRBJ2-7; a possible D gene is TRBD2 (6 bases). The V end lost 5 bases, the J end lost 11 bases, and 13 bases lay between the germline ends. CDR1 is MNHEY and CDR2 is SVGEGT in the germline V gene. The CDR3 is 11 residues long. CDR3 DNA sequence: TGTGCCAGCAGTGAGATCGGGGAGGAGTACTTC. This gives the protein CASSEIGEEYF.

This clonotype was seen at least ten times. V gene TRBV5-1 combines with J gene TRBJ1-4, with D possibly TRBD1 on 5 matching bases. The CDR3 loop spans 15 amino acids. Germline values: CDR1 SGHRS, CDR2 YFSETQ. V was trimmed by 0 bases and J by 8 bases, leaving 14 bases between them. In nucleotides, the CDR3 is TGCGCCAGCAGCTTGGACCATGGACGGGGCGAAAAACTGTTTTTT. It is translated as CASSLDHGRGEKLFF.

The V call is TRBV20-1, the J call TRBJ2-1; 11 bases map to TRBD2. The CDR3 is 18 amino acids. V shed 3 bases and J 7 bases; nucleotides not matched to a gene: 17. CDR1 and CDR2 (germline): DFQATT, SNEGSKA (reference sequence). The DNA for the CDR3 is TGCAGTGCTAGGGGCTCGCTGCTGGCTAGCGGGGGGAGGAATGAGCAGTTCTTC. This gives the protein CSARGSLLASGGRNEQFF.

This clonotype was counted only a few times. The rearrangement joins TRBV2 to TRBJ2-7, with D unclear. Germline assignment: CDR1 SNHLY and CDR2 FYNNEI. The CDR3 length is 12 residues. Trimming stripped 5 bases from V and 7 bases from J, with 12 bases between. CDR3 protein: CASSPAGTEQYV. The CDR3 nucleotides are TGTGCCAGCAGTCCTGCTGGCACAGAGCAGTACGTC.

This clonotype was recorded a few times. This chain joins TRBV19 and TRBJ2-5; D is undetermined. The V end was cut by 1 base, the J end by 3 bases, with 6 bases between. This CDR3 has 13 amino acids. Per the germline V gene, CDR1 is LNHDA and CDR2 is SQIVND (reference sequence). In DNA, the CDR3 is TGTGCCAGTAGTATAGGAACAGAAGAGACCCAGTACTTC. The encoded protein is CASSIGTEETQYF.

This clonotype showed up many times. The chain recombines TRBV12-3 or TRBV12-4 with TRBJ2-4; D might be TRBD1 (5 bases). The germline V and J ends were trimmed by 5 bases and 9 bases, with 11 bases remaining between them. This CDR3 region has 12 residues. The CDR3 loop reads CASSTDMAIQYF. The CDR3 nucleotides are TGTGCCAGCAGTACGGACATGGCCATTCAGTACTTC.

In this sample, this clonotype turned up many times. The chain is built from TRBV3-1 and TRBJ2-5, with TRBD2 matching 7 bases. Germline V gene sequence: CDR1 LGHDT, CDR2 YNNKEL (reference sequence). The CDR3 has 17 residues. V lost 4 bases to trimming and J lost 0 bases; unmatched junction nucleotides: 11. The CDR3 nucleotides read TGTGCCAGCAGCCTCCATGTGAGTAGCGGGTACCAAGAGACCCAGTACTTC. Its protein is CASSLHVSSGYQETQYF.

This clonotype was seen ten or more times. The rearrangement uses TRBV18 and TRBJ2-7, with a possible D match to TRBD2 (6 bases). Germline lookup yields CDR1 KGHSH and CDR2 LQKENI. CDR3 length: 13 residues. Trimming stripped 3 bases from V and 3 bases from J, with 9 bases between. CDR3 protein: CASSPGTRYEQYF. CDR3 in DNA: TGTGCCAGCTCACCCGGGACTCGCTACGAGCAGTACTTC.

This clonotype was seen many times. This chain joins TRBV20-1 and TRBJ2-3; 14 bases line up with TRBD2. CDR3 length: 22 amino acids. From germline, CDR1 is DFQATT and CDR2 SNEGSKA (reference sequence). The V segment lost 5 bases and the J segment 2 bases; nucleotides outside the gene matches: 24. CDR3 coding DNA: TGCAGTGCTCCCTACCGTCCGGGACTAGCGGGAGCGGGGTGGGTTAACACAGATACGCAGTATTTT. It codes for CSAPYRPGLAGAGWVNTDTQYF.

This clonotype was observed at least ten times. The rearrangement links TRBV20-1 to TRBJ1-6; 9 bases line up with TRBD1. CDR1 and CDR2 from the germline V gene are DFQATT and SNEGSKA (reference sequence). V shed 0 bases and J 10 bases; nucleotides not matched to a gene: 4. There are 14 residues in the CDR3. CDR3 sequence: CSARDHRGHSPLHF. The CDR3 DNA reads as TGCAGTGCTAGAGATCACAGGGGGCACTCACCCCTCCACTTT.

The rearrangement joins TRBV12-3 or TRBV12-4 to TRBJ2-7; 10 nucleotides match TRBD1. V was pared by 2 bases and J by 3 bases, with 1 base of the junction left unmatched. CDR3 length: 14 amino acids. The CDR3 DNA is TGTGCCAGCAGTTTATGGGACAGGGGCTACGAGCAGTACTTC. This gives the protein CASSLWDRGYEQYF.

This clonotype was observed many times. The chain recombines TRBV27 with TRBJ1-6, with 8 bases that match TRBD1. Trimming cost V 6 bases and J 4 bases; bases outside gene matches: 11. The germline V gene has CDR1 MNHEY and CDR2 SMNVEV (reference sequence). The CDR3 contains 17 residues. The CDR3 coding sequence is TGTGCCAGCAGGACGGACAGGGCCGAACTGTATAATTCACCCCTCCACTTT. Protein: CASRTDRAELYNSPLHF.

This clonotype has a count of ten or more. This rearrangement joins TRBV12-3 or TRBV12-4 to TRBJ2-3; no definite D call. CDR3 size: 13 residues. The V gene lost 6 bases and the J gene lost 1 base, with 8 bases spanning the gap. The CDR3 nucleotides read TGTGCCAGCAGCCACTATGGCACAGATACGCAGTATTTT. Protein sequence: CASSHYGTDTQYF.

The table lists this clonotype with many counts. This chain uses TRBV3-1 with TRBJ1-1, with TRBD1 as a possible D gene (6 bases). The germline V gene encodes CDR1 LGHDT and CDR2 YNNKEL (reference sequence). CDR3 size: 13 residues. V lost 4 bases and J 7 bases, leaving 13 bases between the germline ends. This chain's CDR3 is CASSPGVAGEAFF. CDR3 bases: TGTGCCAGCAGCCCAGGGGTGGCTGGTGAAGCTTTCTTT.